Following are 26 T cell receptor beta chains from one sample sequenced in a study of blood T cells in healthy people across ages. Using a J-beta primer mix together with a sample-barcoded 5' primer, a second PCR was run for roughly 7 to 12 cycles. Using its own MiXCR run on the 5' RACE reads, TCRdb lists one record per CDR3 protein. Of more than 700,000 distinct CDR3 sequences listed, roughly 50% are singletons. The specimen sequenced was blood. Every receptor here comes from a man older than 75 in good health.

CDR3 loop: CARQTDSGANVLTF. The CDR3 coding sequence is TGTGCCAGACAGACTGACTCTGGGGCCAACGTCCTGACTTTC. The J gene is TRBJ2-6, the V gene TRBV2, with D unresolved. This CDR3 spans 14 amino acids. CDR1 is SNHLY, CDR2 FYNNEI, per germline. V lost 9 bases to trimming and J lost 0 bases, with 9 bases between them.

J is TRBJ2-3 and V is TRBV5-4; D may match TRBD1 or TRBD2 (6 bases each). This CDR3 comprises 17 residues. CDR1 SGHNT and CDR2 YYREEE come from the germline V gene (reference sequence). Trimming took 3 bases from V and 0 from J, leaving 17 bases between them. CDR3 in DNA: TGTGCCAGCAGCTACGCTCTGACGGGGGCTAGCACAGATACGCAGTATTTT. It yields the protein CASSYALTGASTDTQYF.

This clonotype was counted a single time. The chain has TRBV10-3 and TRBJ2-5; D may be TRBD1 (5 bases). CDR3 size: 13 residues. The V and J ends lost 6 bases and 3 bases respectively, with 11 bases between them. Germline V lookup: CDR1 ENHRY, CDR2 SYGVKD. The CDR3 protein is CAIRDSQKETQYF. CDR3 coding DNA: TGTGCCATCAGAGACAGCCAGAAAGAGACCCAGTACTTC.

About this clonotype: This clone may be a read error of a much larger clone one base away. V usage is TRBV7-6 and J usage is TRBJ2-5; TRBD2 matches 9 bases. This CDR3 comprises 14 residues. The germline V gene has CDR1 SGHVS and CDR2 FNYEAQ. Trimming took 2 bases from V and 6 from J; bases not matched to a gene: 4. CDR3 nucleotide sequence: TGTGCCAGCAGCTTACGCGGGAGGGGAAAGACCCAGTACTTC. Amino acids: CASSLRGRGKTQYF. Drawing the rest from reference TRBV7-6 and TRBJ2-5, the complete variable domain is GAGVSQSPRYKVTKRGQDVALRCDPISGHVSLYWYRQALGQGPEFLTYFNYEAQQDKSGLPNDRFSAERPEGSISTLTIQRTEQRDSAMYRCASSLRGRGKTQYFGPGTRLLVL.

This rearrangement joins TRBV6-6 to TRBJ1-1; 7 nucleotides match TRBD1. V was pared by 8 bases and J by 3 bases, with 6 bases of the junction left unmatched. CDR3 size: 13 residues. In germline, CDR1 is MNHNY, CDR2 SVGAGI (reference sequence). The CDR3 coding sequence is TGTGCCAGCGGACGAACAGGGGACACTGAAGCTTTCTTT. Residues: CASGRTGDTEAFF.

CDR3 protein: CSVPGLAGGNEQFF. CDR3 in DNA: TGCAGCGTTCCGGGACTAGCGGGAGGTAATGAGCAGTTCTTC. The V and J genes are TRBV29-1 and TRBJ2-1; TRBD2 aligns across 15 bases. The germline CDR1 and CDR2 sequences are SQVTM and ANQGSEA. The CDR3 has 14 residues. V was clipped by 5 bases and J by 7 bases; unmatched bases: 3.

This clonotype was seen only once. The chain couples TRBV9 to TRBJ2-4; D is undetermined. Matching the DNA end better, TRBJ2-7 makes the J call doubtful. The CDR3 loop spans 12 amino acids. The germline CDR1 and CDR2 sequences are SGDLS and YYNGEE. The CDR3 coding sequence is TGTGCCAGCAGCGTAGGGTTTGACGAGCAGTACTTC. It is translated as CASSVGFDEQYF.

The sample holds one count of this clonotype. The chain links TRBV7-6 to TRBJ1-2; 7 bases map to TRBD1. V was pared by 6 bases and J by 6 bases, with 7 bases of the junction left unmatched. There are 13 residues in the CDR3. Germline loops: CDR1 SGHVS, CDR2 FNYEAQ. The CDR3 region has the DNA TGTGCCAGCAGACTCGGACAGGAGGATGGCTACACCTTC. Its translation: CASRLGQEDGYTF.

This clonotype has a handful of counts. The CDR3 reads CSARLGGAKNIQYF. The CDR3 nucleotides are TGCAGTGCTAGGCTGGGGGGGGCCAAAAACATTCAGTACTTC. V gene TRBV20-1 combines with J gene TRBJ2-4, with 7 positions matching TRBD2. Germline CDR1 is DFQATT and CDR2 is SNEGSKA (reference sequence). The CDR3 is 14 residues long. With 3 bases clipped from V and 1 base from J, the junction kept 3 bases outside the gene matches.

The chain joins TRBV12-3 or TRBV12-4 to TRBJ2-1; 9 bases fit TRBD2. The CDR3 has 15 amino acids. V lost 6 bases and J lost 0; bases outside the gene matches: 3. This CDR3 is CASRMTSGSYNEQFF. The CDR3 bases are TGTGCCAGCAGGATGACTAGCGGCTCCTACAATGAGCAGTTCTTC.

This chain connects TRBV27 to TRBJ1-2; D possibly corresponds to TRBD1 (6 bases). The CDR3 has 15 residues. V lost 6 bases, J lost 0 bases, and 14 bases lay in between. Germline CDR1 MNHEY, CDR2 SMNVEV (reference sequence). CDR3 DNA sequence: TGTGCCAGCAGGGAAAGGGGGGGAACTAACTATGGCTACACCTTC. This translates into CASRERGGTNYGYTF.

The rearrangement links TRBV29-1 to TRBJ2-7, with a weak D call TRBD2 (5 bases). V was cut by 4 bases and J by 3 bases, with 13 bases left in between. Germline values: CDR1 SQVTM, CDR2 ANQGSEA. CDR3 size: 13 residues. The chain's CDR3 is CSVGGSFYYEQYF. The CDR3 DNA reads TGCAGCGTTGGAGGGTCCTTTTACTACGAGCAGTACTTC.

The V call is TRBV6-6, the J call TRBJ2-7, with 8 nucleotides matching TRBD2. The CDR3 runs 13 residues. The J segment lost 6 bases and the V segment lost 6 bases, leaving 7 bases of the junction unmatched. Looked up from germline, CDR1 is MNHNY and CDR2 is SVGAGI (reference sequence). CDR3 region: CASRGPGLGEQYF. The CDR3 DNA reads TGTGCCAGCAGAGGTCCGGGACTAGGCGAGCAGTACTTC.

V and J are TRBV28 and TRBJ2-7; possible D gene TRBD1, 7 bases. The CDR3 covers 16 residues. Germline V gene sequence: CDR1 MDHEN, CDR2 SYDVKM. V was cut by 2 bases and J by 3 bases, with 17 bases left in between. The CDR3 sequence is CASSLTGQAGFYEQYF. CDR3 sequence (DNA): TGTGCCAGCAGTTTAACCGGACAGGCGGGGTTCTACGAGCAGTACTTC.

The rearrangement links TRBV20-1 to TRBJ2-7; a weak D match, TRBD2 (5 bases). The germline V and J ends were trimmed by 1 base and 2 bases, with 15 bases remaining between them. Germline assignment: CDR1 DFQATT and CDR2 SNEGSKA (reference sequence). The CDR3 is 15 amino acids. CDR3 coding DNA: TGCAGTGCTAGAGTTTACAGACTACAAACCTACGAGCAGTACTTC. Translation gives CSARVYRLQTYEQYF.

The chain has TRBV6-5 and TRBJ2-1; D perhaps matches TRBD1 (6 bases). Trimming pared 4 bases from V and 4 bases from J, leaving 20 bases between. CDR1 and CDR2 from the germline V gene are MNHEY and SVGAGI. This CDR3 is built from 17 residues. DNA for the CDR3: TGTGCCAGCAGTTTTTCGGGTTCGGGCGGACAGTACAATGAGCAGTTCTTC. The encoded protein is CASSFSGSGGQYNEQFF.

The V and J genes are TRBV3-1 and TRBJ2-2, with TRBD2 matching 12 bases. The CDR3 runs 15 residues. The germline CDR1 and CDR2 sequences are LGHDT and YNNKEL (reference sequence). Trimming cost V 7 bases and J 7 bases; bases outside gene matches: 7. CDR3 region: CASTRTSGIGGELFF. In DNA form, the CDR3 reads TGTGCCAGCACCCGGACTAGCGGGATAGGCGGGGAGCTGTTTTTT.

The rearrangement joins TRBV18 to TRBJ2-4; D is unresolved. The assigned J gene may be wrong: the sequence end matches TRBJ2-5 better. CDR1 and CDR2 from the germline V gene are KGHSH and LQKENI. This CDR3 contains 13 residues. The CDR3 protein is CASSPDERETQYF. The CDR3 coding sequence is TGTGCCAGCTCACCGGACGAAAGAGAGACCCAGTACTTC.

V is TRBV5-5 and J is TRBJ1-5; D call uncertain. The CDR3 consists of 14 residues. Trimming removed 2 bases at V and 4 bases at J, with 10 bases between. CDR1 SGHKS and CDR2 YYEKEE come from the germline V gene (reference sequence). CDR3 in DNA: TGTGCCAGCAGCTTCGGAGGGATTAATCAGCCCCAGCATTTT. Translating it yields CASSFGGINQPQHF.

The CDR3 DNA follows: TGTGCCAGCAGCCAAAGAAGACTAGCGGGAGAACCGGCCTACAATGAGCAGTTCTTC. Its translation is CASSQRRLAGEPAYNEQFF. The V call is TRBV3-1, the J call TRBJ2-1; the match to TRBD2 covers 12 bases. CDR3 length: 19 residues. The V segment lost 2 bases and the J segment 2 bases; nucleotides outside the gene matches: 10. Germline CDR1 LGHDT, CDR2 YNNKEL (reference sequence).

This clonotype was picked up a small number of times. The chain combines TRBV29-1 with TRBJ2-7; D tentatively reads TRBD1 or TRBD2 (5 bases each). Germline V CDR1 and CDR2: SQVTM, ANQGSEA. V gave up 4 bases and J gave up 7 bases, with 11 bases separating them. CDR3 length equals 11 residues. CDR3 in DNA: TGCAGCGTTGTGGGGGTCTGGGAGCAGTACTTC. Translating gives CSVVGVWEQYF.

The chain employs TRBV7-3 and TRBJ2-5, with a possible D match to TRBD2 (5 bases). Trimming left V 1 base short and J 5 bases short, with 14 bases between. The CDR3 is 15 residues long. Germline lookup yields CDR1 SGHTA and CDR2 FQGTGA. As DNA, the CDR3 is TGTGCCAGCAGCTTAATGCCGGCTAGCAGGGAGACCCAGTACTTC. Protein: CASSLMPASRETQYF. The variable domain in full, completed from reference TRBV7-3 and TRBJ2-5, reads GAGVSQTPSNKVTEKGKYVELRCDPISGHTALYWYRQSLGQGPEFLIYFQGTGAADDSGLPNDRFFAVRPEGSVSTLKIQRTERGDSAVYLCASSLMPASRETQYFGPGTRLLVL.

The rearrangement joins TRBV9 to TRBJ2-1, with 7 bases fitting TRBD2. J was trimmed by 3 bases and V by 0 bases; bases with no gene match: 3. This CDR3 has 15 residues. Germline CDR1 reads SGDLS; CDR2 reads YYNGEE. CDR3 region: CASSVASGHYNEQFF. CDR3 DNA: TGTGCCAGCAGCGTAGCTAGCGGACACTACAATGAGCAGTTCTTC.

The chain links TRBV5-1 to TRBJ2-4; 7 bases fit TRBD2. The J call may be in error: the DNA end matches TRBJ2-7 better. Germline CDR1 SGHRS, CDR2 YFSETQ. The CDR3 has 14 residues. Here the CDR3 reads CASSPEGGIYEQYF. CDR3 DNA sequence: TGCGCCAGCAGCCCCGAGGGAGGGATCTACGAGCAGTACTTC.

V is TRBV6-5 and J is TRBJ2-7, with 12 bases that match TRBD1. V lost 6 bases and J lost 6; bases outside the gene matches: 6. This CDR3 is 14 amino acids long. Germline lookup yields CDR1 MNHEY and CDR2 SVGAGI. In nucleotides, the CDR3 is TGTGCCAGCAGGCAGGGACAGGGGGCAAGCGAGCAGTACTTC. Protein product: CASRQGQGASEQYF.

The J gene is TRBJ2-7, the V gene TRBV6-5, with no clear D. CDR1 is MNHEY, CDR2 SVGAGI, per germline. The CDR3 runs to 16 residues. The V end was cut by 0 bases, the J end by 4 bases, with 16 bases between. The CDR3 is CASSYSTAPRPYEQYF. CDR3 DNA: TGTGCCAGCAGTTACTCTACAGCACCCCGCCCATACGAGCAGTACTTC.